What follows are 25 T cell receptor beta chains derived from one specimen sequenced in a study of immune heterogeneity within non-small cell lung tumors. The starting template was genomic DNA from bulk tumor, approximately 620 ng per sample. Several spatially distant biopsies were obtained per primary tumor intraoperatively. Enrolled individuals presented with untreated, newly diagnosed non-small cell lung cancer and received curative surgery. CDR3 of TCR beta was amplified by multiplex PCR that used 32 V and 13 J primers. MiXCR, applied by TCRdb to the multiplex PCR reads, yields one record per CDR3 protein. The sample yields about 3,300 distinct CDR3 sequences, 25% to 35% seen once. The source material was lung tumor tissue. These receptors were taken from a man aged 60 to 69 with non-small cell lung cancer.

By its share, this clonotype is medium-sized (0.01 to 0.1%). The chain links TRBV10-3 to TRBJ2-1; 8 nucleotides match TRBD1. Germline loops: CDR1 ENHRY, CDR2 SYGVKD. The CDR3 extends over 13 amino acids. Trimming at V came to 6 bases and at J to 8 bases, leaving 6 bases not matched to a gene. CDR3 sequence reads: CAISDRGRDEQFF. For the CDR3, the DNA is TGTGCCATCAGCGACAGGGGTCGCGATGAGCAGTTCTTC.

By sample fraction, this clonotype is medium-sized. This sequence joins TRBV19 and TRBJ2-7; D gene uncertain. V lost 1 base, J lost 6 bases, and 10 bases lay in between. The CDR3 runs to 13 residues. In germline, CDR1 is LNHDA, CDR2 SQIVND (reference sequence). The CDR3 region has the DNA TGTGCCAGTAGTATAGGTCAGATCGGCGAGCAGTACTTC. Its protein is CASSIGQIGEQYF.

This clonotype was counted between two and nine times. The rearrangement links TRBV5-6 to TRBJ1-2; D might be TRBD1 (6 bases). The CDR3 runs 13 residues. Trimming left V 2 bases short and J 3 bases short, with 8 bases between. Germline lookup yields CDR1 SGHDT and CDR2 YYEEEE. In nucleotides, the CDR3 is TGTGCCAGCAGCTTACAGGGATACTATGGCTACACCTTC. It encodes CASSLQGYYGYTF.

In this sample, this clonotype is medium-sized. The DNA for the CDR3 is TGCGCCAGCAGAACAGTCGGCGAACCCGGGGAGACCCAGTACTTC. Encoded protein: CASRTVGEPGETQYF. The chain combines TRBV5-1 with TRBJ2-5; D remains unclear. The V end was cut by 5 bases, the J end by 5 bases, with 19 bases between. The germline gives CDR1 SGHRS, CDR2 YFSETQ. The CDR3 contains 15 residues.

This clonotype came up a few times. The chain recombines TRBV20-1 with TRBJ2-3; 8 bases agree with TRBD2. J gave up 5 bases and V 0 bases, and 4 bases lay outside the gene matches. The CDR3 is 14 amino acids. Per germline, CDR1 DFQATT and CDR2 SNEGSKA (reference sequence). DNA of the CDR3: TGCAGTGCTAGAGATAGGCTAGCGGGAGATACGCAGTATTTT. Translation: CSARDRLAGDTQYF.

The chain couples TRBV12-3 or TRBV12-4 to TRBJ1-1, with no clear D. This CDR3 is built from 13 residues. V lost 5 bases, J lost 5 bases, and 12 bases lay in between. The CDR3 loop reads CASSPDMGTEAFF. CDR3 in DNA: TGTGCCAGCAGTCCAGATATGGGGACTGAAGCTTTCTTT.

This clonotype qualifies as large. The chain carries TRBV5-5 and TRBJ2-5; 7 nucleotides align to TRBD2. CDR3 size: 17 residues. Germline V lookup: CDR1 SGHKS, CDR2 YYEKEE (reference sequence). The junction had 14 bases not matched to a gene; V was cut back by 4 bases and J by 2 bases. CDR3 loop: CASSPTPGLTNQETQYF. The CDR3 DNA reads as TGTGCCAGCAGCCCAACCCCGGGACTAACGAATCAAGAGACCCAGTACTTC.

This clonotype was counted a few times. The chain couples TRBV18 to TRBJ2-7; 9 bases fit TRBD1. In germline, CDR1 is KGHSH, CDR2 LQKENI. Germline trimming cut 0 bases from V and 5 bases from J; bases unmatched to any gene: 8. CDR3 length equals 16 residues. As DNA, the CDR3 is TGTGCCAGCTCACCACCGGTGACAGGGGGTAAAGACGAGCAGTACTTC. Protein sequence: CASSPPVTGGKDEQYF.

This clonotype was found once. A much larger clone lies one base from this, so it may be a read error. V and J are TRBV10-3 and TRBJ1-3, with D perhaps matching TRBD1 (6 bases). The CDR3 totals 15 residues. Germline values: CDR1 ENHRY, CDR2 SYGVKD. The CDR3 DNA is TGTGCCATCAGTGAGTTGACAGGCTCTGGACACACCATATATTTT. Its protein is CAISELTGSGHTIYF.

Comments on this clonotype: A read error is possible here, since a much larger clone lies one base away. The chain is built from TRBV12-3 or TRBV12-4 and TRBJ1-1; D perhaps matches TRBD1 (6 bases). This CDR3 has 13 residues. This CDR3 is CARSFFRGTEAFF. The CDR3 DNA reads as TGTGCCAGAAGTTTTTTCAGGGGTACTGAAGCTTTCTTT.

This chain joins TRBV6-1 and TRBJ1-4, with a tentative D call TRBD1 (6 bases). V lost 0 bases to trimming and J lost 5 bases, with 16 bases between them. Germline V CDR1 and CDR2: MNHNS, SASEGT. The CDR3 is 17 residues long. CDR3 region: CASSEAGGRPRNEKLFF. In nucleotides, the CDR3 is TGTGCCAGCAGTGAAGCGGGGGGCCGCCCAAGGAATGAAAAACTGTTTTTT.

This clonotype was seen a handful of times. This chain connects TRBV27 to TRBJ1-2; 8 positions agree with TRBD1. The CDR3 extends over 17 amino acids. Germline CDR1 is MNHEY and CDR2 is SMNVEV (reference sequence). J gave up 8 bases and V 3 bases, and 17 bases lay outside the gene matches. DNA of the CDR3: TGTGCCAGCAGTTTGTGGGGGGTTGACAGGGGCCCTCGGGGCTACACCTTC. Protein product: CASSLWGVDRGPRGYTF.

The genes are TRBV4-1 and TRBJ2-3; 13 bases align to TRBD2. Germline values: CDR1 MGHRA, CDR2 YSYEKL. V lost 4 bases and J lost 4; bases outside the gene matches: 14. The CDR3 is 19 residues long. The CDR3 region has the DNA TGCGCCAGCAGCCTCACACCTCGGACTAGCGGGAGAGGTTCAGATACGCAGTATTTT. Protein: CASSLTPRTSGRGSDTQYF.

This clonotype showed up just once. A junction end diverges from the germline sequence, so it may reflect a read error. The J gene is TRBJ2-7, the V gene TRBV7-4, with unresolved D. Germline values: CDR1 SGHVT, CDR2 SQSDAQ. The length of the CDR3 is 13 residues. The DNA of the CDR3 is TGCCAGCAGCTCCCCGGGTCCCCCTACGAGCAGTACTTC. This codes for CQQLPGSPYEQYF.

Note on this clonotype: A much larger clone differs from this one at a single base, so this may be a read error. The chain uses TRBV12-3 or TRBV12-4 and TRBJ2-1; TRBD2 matches at 10 bases. This CDR3 is built from 15 residues. With V trimmed by 7 bases and J by 11 bases, 14 bases remained unmatched. The CDR3 DNA is TGTGCCAGCACCAATCTAGCGGGAGAAGTTAATCAGCAGTTCTTC. Protein sequence: CASTNLAGEVNQQFF.

Concerning this clonotype: This sequence may be a read error, since a much larger clone differs from it by one base. V is TRBV5-8 and J is TRBJ2-1; D call uncertain. In germline, CDR1 is SGHTS, CDR2 YDEGEE. The CDR3 length is 15 residues. The CDR3 loop reads CASSVAETRNNEQSF. CDR3 sequence (DNA): TGTGCCAGCTCCGTGGCGGAGACGAGAAACAATGAGCAGTCCTTC.

By share of the sample, this clonotype is medium-sized. The genes are TRBV6-1 and TRBJ2-1; the match to TRBD2 covers 8 bases. The V gene end was trimmed by 6 bases and the J gene end by 1 base; junction bases not matched to a gene: 5. Germline-derived CDR1 and CDR2 are MNHNS and SASEGT. CDR3 length equals 15 residues. CDR3 residues: CASSLAGASYNEQFF. Written as DNA, the CDR3 is TGTGCCAGCAGCCTAGCGGGCGCTTCCTACAATGAGCAGTTCTTC.

By frequency in the sample, this clonotype is medium-sized. The V call is TRBV10-3, the J call TRBJ2-7; perhaps TRBD1 as D (7 bases). The CDR3 runs to 16 residues. V was trimmed by 2 bases and J by 3 bases, leaving 17 bases between them. Germline lookup yields CDR1 ENHRY and CDR2 SYGVKD. The CDR3 DNA reads TGTGCCATCAGTGAGGACAGGGCTGCTAGCGACTACGAGCAGTACTTC. It yields the protein CAISEDRAASDYEQYF.

This clonotype was detected only a few times. The rearrangement links TRBV7-2 to TRBJ1-1; unclear D gene. Trimming cost V 5 bases and J 9 bases, with 13 bases left between them. The germline V gene encodes CDR1 SGHTA and CDR2 FQGNSA. The CDR3 length is 12 residues. The CDR3 is CASSPREGKAFF. The CDR3 coding sequence is TGTGCCAGCAGCCCTAGGGAGGGAAAAGCTTTCTTT.

This clonotype was recorded a few times. The rearrangement links TRBV9 to TRBJ1-4; TRBD1 might be the D (6 bases). Germline V gene sequence: CDR1 SGDLS, CDR2 YYNGEE. The CDR3 totals 15 residues. Trimming took off 1 base at V and 4 bases at J, with 11 bases between the two ends. CDR3 loop: CASSVSGGFNEKLFF. CDR3 DNA sequence: TGTGCCAGCAGCGTATCGGGGGGCTTTAATGAAAAACTGTTTTTT.

The table lists this clonotype with a few counts. The rearrangement uses TRBV28 and TRBJ2-1; D remains ambiguous. Trimming shortened V by 6 bases and J by 6 bases, and 9 bases separated the two germline ends. The CDR3 loop spans 12 amino acids. Germline V CDR1 and CDR2: MDHEN, SYDVKM. CDR3 protein: CASSRSGNEQFF. The CDR3 DNA is TGTGCCAGCAGCCGGTCGGGCAATGAGCAGTTCTTC.

This clonotype was seen just once. The chain has TRBV9 and TRBJ2-1, with D possibly matching TRBD1 (7 bases). This CDR3 has 14 residues. Looked up from germline, CDR1 is SGDLS and CDR2 is YYNGEE. Trimming removed 6 bases from V and 8 bases from J, with 18 bases in between. In nucleotides, the CDR3 is TGTGCCAGCACCGCGGGGCAGGGGGGCCATGAGCAGTTCTTC. Its protein product is CASTAGQGGHEQFF.

J is TRBJ2-5 and V is TRBV7-9; no reliable D call. There are 11 residues in the CDR3. The V end lost 5 bases, the J end lost 9 bases, and 10 bases lay between the germline ends. Germline V gene data show CDR1 as SEHNR and CDR2 as FQNEAQ (reference sequence). The CDR3 protein is CASSPPGAQYF. The CDR3 coding sequence is TGTGCCAGCAGCCCCCCGGGTGCCCAGTACTTC.

Concerning this clonotype itself: A single base separates this from a much larger clone, so it may be a read error. This rearrangement joins TRBV20-1 to TRBJ1-1; the D is unclear. The V end lost 7 bases, the J end lost 5 bases, and 14 bases lay between the germline ends. In germline, CDR1 is DFQATT, CDR2 SNEGSKA (reference sequence). CDR3 length: 12 residues. DNA of the CDR3: TGCAGTGGGGGAAAGGGTGGGACTGAAGCTTTCTTT. It encodes CSGGKGGTEAFF.

The chain is built from TRBV11-2 and TRBJ2-1; D is perhaps TRBD1 (7 bases). Germline lookup yields CDR1 SGHAT and CDR2 FQNNGV. The CDR3 runs 17 residues. Trimming stripped 1 base from V and 4 bases from J, with 17 bases between. The CDR3 loop reads CASSLVGGGIVYNEQFF. The CDR3 nucleotides are TGTGCCAGCAGCTTAGTAGGGGGCGGGATAGTGTACAATGAGCAGTTCTTC.